Presented here are 21 T cell receptor beta chains from one specimen sequenced in a study of blood T cells in healthy people across ages (dated by TCRdb to about 2015). The library was built by means of 5' RACE. For sequencing, an Illumina HiSeq 2500 was employed. A second roughly 6 to 11 cycle PCR used a sample-barcoded 5' primer and a J-beta primer mix. Using fastp trimming at Q25 and MiXCR clonotype assembly, TCRdb reanalyzed the public sequencing data and kept in-frame beta chains. Under each unique CDR3 protein, matching rows form one entry showing the most common genes and DNA. Counted in this sample were just over 1 million distinct CDR3 sequences; 35% to 50% of them appeared once. The ten largest clones add up to around 18% of the sample. Sequenced material: blood. All receptors come from a woman in her fifties or sixties in good health.

The chain recombines TRBV28 with TRBJ2-7; a possible D gene is TRBD1 (6 bases). Germline V gene data show CDR1 as MDHEN and CDR2 as SYDVKM. V shed 7 bases and J shed 4 bases, with 14 bases lying between them. The CDR3 covers 13 residues. The CDR3 loop reads CASIEQGSYEQYF. The CDR3 DNA reads as TGTGCCAGCATTGAACAGGGATCATACGAGCAGTACTTC.

In regard to this clonotype: One base away lies a much larger clone, so this may be a sequencing read error. The chain links TRBV10-3 to TRBJ2-3; D might be TRBD2 (5 bases). CDR1 and CDR2 from the germline V gene are ENHRY and SYGVKD. Trimming took 8 bases from V and 5 from J, leaving 14 bases between them. CDR3 length equals 13 residues. DNA for the CDR3: TGTGCCATCGGTGGCGGCGAGGGAGATACGCAGTATTTT. This sequence encodes CAIGGGEGDTQYF.

This clonotype was seen only a few times. The chain joins TRBV15 to TRBJ1-4; D is perhaps TRBD1 (6 bases). This CDR3 contains 14 residues. Germline assignment: CDR1 LNHNV and CDR2 YYDKDF (reference sequence). V was trimmed by 6 bases and J by 5 bases, leaving 13 bases between them. The CDR3 loop reads CATRIGQLNEKLFF. CDR3 in DNA: TGTGCCACCAGGATCGGACAGCTAAATGAAAAACTGTTTTTT.

The rearrangement uses TRBV14 and TRBJ2-5; D is undetermined. Trimming pared 0 bases from V and 2 bases from J, leaving 7 bases between. Germline V lookup: CDR1 SGHDN, CDR2 FVKESK. The length of the CDR3 is 14 residues. The CDR3, as DNA: TGTGCCAGCAGCCAAGACTGGAATCAAGAGACCCAGTACTTC. This sequence encodes CASSQDWNQETQYF.

This rearrangement joins TRBV4-1 to TRBJ2-7; D may be TRBD2 (6 bases). Germline values: CDR1 MGHRA, CDR2 YSYEKL. This CDR3 has 13 residues. V was clipped by 5 bases and J by 1 base, with 9 bases between them. The CDR3 sequence is CASSREESYEQYF. The CDR3 DNA sequence: TGCGCCAGCAGCAGGGAGGAGTCCTACGAGCAGTACTTC.

The sample holds a few counts of this clonotype. The chain carries TRBV5-1 and TRBJ2-5; TRBD1 matches 7 bases. Germline-derived CDR1 and CDR2 are SGHRS and YFSETQ. Trimming at V came to 7 bases and at J to 4 bases, leaving 13 bases not matched to a gene. The CDR3 sequence is 15 residues long. CDR3 in amino acids: CASQRAGGRGETQYF. DNA for the CDR3: TGCGCCAGCCAAAGGGCAGGGGGTCGCGGAGAGACCCAGTACTTC.

The chain links TRBV2 to TRBJ2-7; possibly TRBD2 for D (6 bases). The CDR3 has 15 amino acids. Germline CDR1 reads SNHLY; CDR2 reads FYNNEI. Trimming shortened V by 4 bases and J by 5 bases, and 18 bases separated the two germline ends. Written as DNA, the CDR3 is TGTGCCAGCAGTGTGTCACAGGAGGGACTCAACGAGCAGTACTTC. Residues: CASSVSQEGLNEQYF.

This clonotype was detected many times. CDR3 sequence reads: CASSWGQGSYEQYF. DNA for the CDR3: TGTGCCAGCAGTTGGGGGCAGGGCTCCTACGAGCAGTACTTC. This rearrangement joins TRBV12-3 or TRBV12-4 to TRBJ2-7; possible D gene TRBD1, 6 bases. This CDR3 spans 14 amino acids. Trimming pared 4 bases from V and 0 bases from J, leaving 10 bases between.

The V gene is TRBV5-1, the J gene TRBJ2-5; D remains unclear. The CDR3 contains 14 residues. The germline V gene encodes CDR1 SGHRS and CDR2 YFSETQ. V was pared by 4 bases and J by 11 bases, with 21 bases between. The CDR3 region has the DNA TGCGCCAGCAGCCCAAAGACGCTAAACAATGAGCAGTACTTC. The encoded protein is CASSPKTLNNEQYF.

This clonotype was observed a handful of times. V usage is TRBV7-9 and J usage is TRBJ2-1, with 9 nucleotides matching TRBD2. V gave up 3 bases and J gave up 10 bases; unmatched junction bases: 1. The CDR3 is 12 amino acids. CDR1 and CDR2 from the germline V gene are SEHNR and FQNEAQ (reference sequence). The CDR3 DNA reads as TGTGCCAGCAGCTTTAGCGGGAGCGAGCAGTTCTTC. This gives the protein CASSFSGSEQFF.

This chain connects TRBV28 to TRBJ2-7; no firm D call. The germline gives CDR1 MDHEN, CDR2 SYDVKM. The CDR3 is 12 residues long. With 6 bases removed from V and 4 bases from J, the gap between germline ends came to 10 bases. CDR3 in amino acids: CASSILLYEQYF. Written as DNA, the CDR3 is TGTGCCAGCAGCATTCTCCTATACGAGCAGTACTTC.

This clonotype was counted a single time. The chain joins TRBV27 to TRBJ1-6; no reliable D call. Germline V gene data show CDR1 as MNHEY and CDR2 as SMNVEV (reference sequence). The CDR3 is 14 amino acids. The V gene lost 5 bases and the J gene lost 7 bases, with 12 bases spanning the gap. CDR3 protein: CASSPLGSNSPLHF. The CDR3 nucleotides read TGTGCCAGCAGTCCTCTAGGTTCGAATTCACCCCTCCACTTT.

V and J are TRBV12-3 or TRBV12-4 and TRBJ2-3; the match to TRBD2 covers 8 bases. With V trimmed by 5 bases and J by 2 bases, 6 bases remained unmatched. The CDR3 loop spans 15 amino acids. This CDR3 reads CASSPLAEFTDTQYF. The CDR3 DNA follows: TGTGCCAGCAGTCCACTAGCGGAGTTCACAGATACGCAGTATTTT.

This clonotype was recorded a few times. V usage is TRBV20-1 and J usage is TRBJ2-3, with 7 bases aligning to TRBD1. Unmatched junction bases numbered 6, after V lost 2 bases and J lost 4 bases. There are 14 residues in the CDR3. The germline gives CDR1 DFQATT, CDR2 SNEGSKA (reference sequence). Written as DNA, the CDR3 is TGCAGTGCTAGATCGAGGACAGGTTCAGATACGCAGTATTTT. Its protein product is CSARSRTGSDTQYF.

This rearrangement joins TRBV27 to TRBJ1-2; TRBD1 aligns across 7 bases. The J segment lost 0 bases and the V segment lost 2 bases, leaving 3 bases of the junction unmatched. The germline V gene has CDR1 MNHEY and CDR2 SMNVEV (reference sequence). There are 15 residues in the CDR3. The CDR3 protein is CASSLDRATNYGYTF. The CDR3 DNA reads as TGTGCCAGCAGTTTAGACAGGGCAACTAACTATGGCTACACCTTC.

The chain has TRBV7-8 and TRBJ2-3; perhaps TRBD2 as D (5 bases). CDR1 and CDR2 from the germline V gene are SGHVS and FQNEAQ. The CDR3 is 14 amino acids. Trimming shortened V by 7 bases and J by 8 bases, and 19 bases separated the two germline ends. In nucleotides, the CDR3 is TGTGCCAGCAACGGCGAGGGTGTGGGTGGTACGCAGTATTTT. Protein: CASNGEGVGGTQYF.

The genes are TRBV6-5 and TRBJ1-3, with unresolved D. The CDR3 covers 12 residues. CDR1 MNHEY and CDR2 SVGAGI come from the germline V gene. V lost 2 bases and J lost 5, with 4 bases in between. CDR3 amino acids: CASSYHRNTIYF. In DNA form, the CDR3 reads TGTGCCAGCAGTTACCACCGAAACACCATATATTTT.

Details on this clonotype: One end of the junction varies from germline; a read error may be responsible. J is TRBJ2-7 and V is TRBV20-1; no reliable D call. This CDR3 contains 15 residues. From germline, CDR1 is DFQATT and CDR2 SNEGSKA (reference sequence). The CDR3 protein is CRARDLRVGIYEQYF. The CDR3 coding sequence is TGCCGTGCTAGAGATTTACGGGTAGGGATCTACGAGCAGTACTTC.

With respect to this clonotype: Its ends do not fully match the called genes, so a read error is possible. This sequence joins TRBV6-2 or TRBV6-3 and TRBJ2-4, with 7 bases lining up with TRBD1. This CDR3 is 20 amino acids long. Germline CDR1 is MNHEY and CDR2 is SVGEGT. CDR3 residues: CANSYSRGPNSVIAKNIQYF. The CDR3, as DNA: TGTGCCAACAGTTACTCGAGGGGGCCAAACTCTGTTATAGCCAAAAACATTCAGTACTTC.

The genes are TRBV15 and TRBJ1-2; D gene ambiguous. Germline CDR1 is LNHNV and CDR2 is YYDKDF (reference sequence). CDR3 length equals 14 residues. V was trimmed by 5 bases and J by 3 bases, leaving 13 bases between them. The DNA for the CDR3 is TGTGCCACCAGCCCGATTAACACGGACTATGGCTACACCTTC. It specifies CATSPINTDYGYTF.

This clonotype has only a few counts. In nucleotides, the CDR3 is TGTGCCACCAGCAGCTTTCGACAGGGGGCAAGTGCAGATACGCAGTATTTT. Translation: CATSSFRQGASADTQYF. The genes are TRBV15 and TRBJ2-3, with TRBD1 matching over 10 bases. The germline V gene encodes CDR1 LNHNV and CDR2 YYDKDF (reference sequence). This CDR3 is 17 amino acids long. Trimming at V came to 3 bases and at J to 4 bases, leaving 10 bases not matched to a gene.